Listed below are T cell receptor beta chains from one sample, sequenced in a study of shared clonotypes between healthy human individuals. The table came from immunoSEQ multiplex PCR; TCRdb's copy has only in-frame clones and leaves some out. The table shows about 2.2 million clones, with over 85% occurring only once. Specimen: naive CD8+ T cells from PBMCs. The receptors derive from a man aged 18-30 years in good health. Some clones in this sample may be carry-over from other donors' samples. Both conserved end residues are part of each CDR3. A D gene is named only where the DNA matches it firmly. Not all rows give a size; the values are once, few, many and, for expanded clones, a class.

D	size	J	V	DNA	CDR3
-	-	TRBJ1-3	TRBV5-5	TGTGCCAGCAGCTTGGATAGGAGCTCTGGAAACACCATATATTTT	CASSLDRSSGNTIYF
-	-	TRBJ2-2	TRBV27	TGTGCCAGCAGTTTAACCGGGGGCGCCACCGGGGAGCTGTTTTTT	CASSLTGGATGELFF
-	-	TRBJ2-7	TRBV27	TGTGCCAGCAGTTTATCGAACGGCGGGGAGCAGTACTTC	CASSLSNGGEQYF
-	-	TRBJ1-3	TRBV7-2	TGTGCCAGCAGCGAGGGGGGGTCCGGAAACACCATATATTTT	CASSEGGSGNTIYF
TRBD2	few	TRBJ2-7	TRBV11-2	TGTGCCAGCAGCTGGGGGGGGAGCTCCTACGAGCAGTACTTC	CASSWGGSSYEQYF
TRBD2	-	TRBJ2-1	TRBV29-1	TGCAGCGTCGTAGGACTAGTGGACTACAATGAGCAGTTCTTC	CSVVGLVDYNEQFF
-	-	TRBJ2-5	TRBV7-8	TGTGCCAGCAGCTTAGAACCCCGCGAGACCCAGTACTTC	CASSLEPRETQYF
-	-	TRBJ1-4	TRBV7-9	TGTGCCAGCAGCTCCGGGGACCTCAGTGTGGATGAAAAACTGTTTTTT	CASSSGDLSVDEKLFF
-	-	TRBJ1-2	TRBV7-8	TGTGCCAGCAGCTTATTTCGCTTAGGGGGTTATGGCTGCACCTTC	CASSLFRLGGYGCTF
TRBD1	once	TRBJ2-7	TRBV27	TGTGCCACCAGTAACAGGGGACCCTACGAGCAGTACTTC	CATSNRGPYEQYF
-	-	TRBJ2-1	TRBV6-5	TGTGCCAGCAGTTACTCGTCGGGGGAGCAGGGGTTTGAGCAGTTCTTC	CASSYSSGEQGFEQFF
-	few	TRBJ1-1	TRBV29-1	TGCAGCGTCCCGGGACGGAGGAACACTGAAGCTTTCTTT	CSVPGRRNTEAFF
-	-	TRBJ1-3	TRBV7-9	TGTGCCAGCAGCTTAGGGGTTCCTGGAAACACCATATATTTT	CASSLGVPGNTIYF
TRBD2	-	TRBJ2-7	TRBV4-1	TGCGCCAGCAGACTACATAGCGGGAGGAACTACGAGCAGTACTTC	CASRLHSGRNYEQYF
TRBD2	-	TRBJ2-7	TRBV7-9	TGTGCCAGCAGCGGGGGAGGGTCCGGGGAGTGGGCCTACGAGCAGTACTTC	CASSGGGSGEWAYEQYF
TRBD2	-	TRBJ2-7	TRBV30	TGTGCCTGGAGGCCAGCGGGAGTGTTCGAGCAGTACTTC	CAWRPAGVFEQYF
-	once	TRBJ1-1	TRBV19	TGTGCCAGTGAGGTTGGGACCACTGAAGCTTTCTTT	CASEVGTTEAFF
-	-	TRBJ1-1	TRBV27	TGTGCCAGCAGCCTCGGTGGGTTTGCGGGCGGCGCTTTCTTT	CASSLGGFAGGAFF
-	-	TRBJ2-1	TRBV7-6	TGTGCCAGCAGCTCGGCGGGACCGCCCTTATATTTTGAGCAGTTCTTC	CASSSAGPPLYFEQFF
-	-	TRBJ2-7	TRBV4-2	TGTGCCAGCAGCCAGGGACTCCTATCCTACGAGCAGTACTTC	CASSQGLLSYEQYF
TRBD2	-	TRBJ2-7	TRBV6-5	TGTGCCAGCAGTTACGTGGGAGGGCCCGGCGAGCAGTACTTC	CASSYVGGPGEQYF
-	-	TRBJ1-2	TRBV19	TGTGCCAGTAGATTAAACTCCTCTGGCTACACCTTC	CASRLNSSGYTF
-	few	TRBJ2-3	TRBV28	TGTGCCAGCAGTTTCGCAGATACGCAGTATTTT	CASSFADTQYF
-	-	TRBJ2-7	TRBV28	TGTGCCACCACCGGAAGCTACGAGCAGTACTTC	CATTGSYEQYF
-	-	TRBJ1-2	TRBV2	TGTGCCAGCAGTGCGGCTGGGGAAGACTATGGCTACACCTTC	CASSAAGEDYGYTF
-	-	TRBJ2-7	TRBV27	TGTGCCAGCAGTTCACCCCAGGTTCTAGGAGGTTACGAGCAGTACTTC	CASSSPQVLGGYEQYF
TRBD2	-	TRBJ2-3	TRBV28	TGTGCCAGCAGTCGACTAGCGGAGGTCACAGATACGCAGTATTTT	CASSRLAEVTDTQYF
-	-	TRBJ2-1	TRBV27	TGTGCCAGCAGTTCCAGGGGCTCCTATCCCTATGAGCAGTTCTTC	CASSSRGSYPYEQFF
-	-	TRBJ2-7	TRBV7-9	TGTGCCAGCAGCCCTCCGGGCGGCTCCTACGAGCAGTACTTC	CASSPPGGSYEQYF
-	-	TRBJ1-2	TRBV27	TGTGCCAGCAATCTAAAGAGGGGGGCGAACTATGGCTACACCTTC	CASNLKRGANYGYTF
TRBD2	-	TRBJ2-5	TRBV2	TGTGCCAGCAGTGAACGTGGTAGCGGGACCACGGGAGAGACCCAGTACTTC	CASSERGSGTTGETQYF
TRBD1	few	TRBJ1-1	TRBV6-1	TGTGCCAGCAGTCCCCGTGGACAGGGTATCGCTGAAGCTTTCTTT	CASSPRGQGIAEAFF
TRBD1	-	TRBJ2-7	TRBV9	TGTGCCAGCAGCCTAGGACAGGGCAACGAGCAGTACTTC	CASSLGQGNEQYF
TRBD2	-	TRBJ2-1	TRBV6-4	TGTGCCAGCAGTAAACTAGCGGGAGGGACCTCTAATGAGCAGTTCTTC	CASSKLAGGTSNEQFF
-	-	TRBJ2-1	TRBV9	TGTGCCAGCAGTCGGACGGGGTCGAGGGAGCAGTTCTTC	CASSRTGSREQFF
TRBD1	-	TRBJ1-2	TRBV6-1	TGTGCCAGCACCACCGGGACAGGCATCTATGGCTACACCTTC	CASTTGTGIYGYTF
TRBD2	-	TRBJ2-2	TRBV27	TGTGCCAGCAGTTTAGTTAGCGGGACAGGGGAGCTGTTTTTT	CASSLVSGTGELFF
-	-	TRBJ2-7	TRBV27	TGTGCCAGCAGTTCGTCGGGACTCGAGCAGTACTTC	CASSSSGLEQYF
-	-	TRBJ1-2	TRBV7-8	TGTGCCAGCAGCTTCCCAGGACAGTCTAACTATGGCTACACCTTC	CASSFPGQSNYGYTF
-	-	TRBJ1-1	TRBV9	TGTGCCAGCAGCGTAGGACCAGGGCCGAACACTGAAGCTTTCTTT	CASSVGPGPNTEAFF
TRBD1	-	TRBJ2-7	TRBV27	TGTGCCAGCAGTCTCCTCCCGGGACAGAGCGGTCAGCCTTACGAGCAGTACTTC	CASSLLPGQSGQPYEQYF
TRBD2	-	TRBJ2-7	TRBV18	TGTGCCAGCTCACCCGAGCGGGAGGTCCTCTACGAGCAGTACTTC	CASSPEREVLYEQYF
-	-	TRBJ2-6	TRBV4-2	TGTGCCAGCAGCCAGGGTTTAGTCGCACCCTCTGGGGCCAACGTCCTGACTTTC	CASSQGLVAPSGANVLTF
TRBD2	-	TRBJ2-5	TRBV7-6	TGTGCCAGCAGCTTCATAGCGGGAGGAAGTGAAGAGACCCAGTACTTC	CASSFIAGGSEETQYF